This T cell receptor beta chain was identified during a study of cytomegalovirus exposure and HLA in healthy donors. The primer mix had 60 Vbeta and 13 Jbeta primers. The assay was immunoSEQ multiplex PCR, and TCRdb's table has in-frame clones only and misses some. The table records 85,000 to 130,000 clones, about 74% of them present only once. The CDR3 covers 17 residues. CDR1 is LGHNA and CDR2 is YNFKEQ in the germline V gene. Unmatched junction bases numbered 6, after V lost 1 base and J lost 0 bases. Notes on this clone: Its antigen is unidentified.

Notes on the study in general: In a later analysis, a genetic analysis reported fewer productive-TCR N-insertions in an Asian-associated ancestry cluster than the cohort average. The authors later found TCR association rates varying by HLA locus, with DRB1 most and HLA-C fewest.

Input material: PBMCs. This receptor was taken from a woman between 18 and 30 years old in good health and CMV-seropositive. The chain uses TRBV4-2 and TRBJ2-7; 10 positions match TRBD2. This CDR3 reads CASSQASGTSASYEQYF. The DNA of the CDR3 is TGTGCCAGCAGCCAAGCTTCAGGGACTAGCGCCTCCTACGAGCAGTACTTC.